Each of the 17 T cell receptor beta chains below was sequenced from the same sample in a study of cytomegalovirus exposure and HLA in healthy donors. The PCR ran on 60 Vbeta and 13 Jbeta primers. Using immunoSEQ multiplex PCR, the repertoire was profiled, and TCRdb retains in-frame clones only, with some absent. Of about 77,000 clones listed, approximately 78% are singletons. The sequenced material came from PBMCs. These receptors originate from a middle-aged man in good health and CMV-seronegative.

This clone was seen once. V gene TRBV6-1 combines with J gene TRBJ2-5; D perhaps matches TRBD2 (7 bases). Germline loops: CDR1 MNHNS, CDR2 SASEGT. V was shortened by 0 bases and J by 5 bases, with 16 bases between the two germline ends. The CDR3 is 16 amino acids. CDR3 amino acids: CASSEAWGGPRETQYF. The CDR3 DNA is TGTGCCAGCAGTGAAGCGTGGGGGGGGCCACGGGAGACCCAGTACTTC.

The V call is TRBV7-3, the J call TRBJ2-1; no clear D. The V end lost 2 bases, the J end lost 9 bases, and 14 bases lay between the germline ends. This CDR3 has 14 residues. Looked up from germline, CDR1 is SGHTA and CDR2 is FQGTGA. The CDR3 protein is CASSLHLAAGEQFF. DNA for the CDR3: TGTGCCAGCAGCTTACACTTAGCCGCTGGTGAGCAGTTCTTC. The whole variable domain, filled in from reference TRBV7-3 and TRBJ2-1, reads GAGVSQTPSNKVTEKGKYVELRCDPISGHTALYWYRQSLGQGPEFLIYFQGTGAADDSGLPNDRFFAVRPEGSVSTLKIQRTERGDSAVYLCASSLHLAAGEQFFGPGTRLTVL.

The chain couples TRBV6-6 to TRBJ1-1; the D is unclear. This CDR3 contains 13 residues. Per the germline V gene, CDR1 is MNHNY and CDR2 is SVGAGI (reference sequence). V lost 8 bases, J lost 3 bases, and 13 bases lay in between. The CDR3 DNA reads as TGTGCCAGCCTCTACCCGATGGACACTGAAGCTTTCTTT. Residues: CASLYPMDTEAFF.

The V and J genes are TRBV5-1 and TRBJ1-1; 7 nucleotides agree with TRBD1. CDR1 and CDR2 (germline): SGHRS, YFSETQ. V gave up 6 bases and J gave up 1 base; unmatched junction bases: 9. The CDR3 totals 15 residues. The CDR3 protein is CASTFGGQRNTEAFF. CDR3 nucleotide sequence: TGCGCCAGCACCTTCGGGGGACAGAGGAACACTGAAGCTTTCTTT. The full variable domain, completed using reference TRBV5-1 and TRBJ1-1, is KAGVTQTPRYLIKTRGQQVTLSCSPISGHRSVSWYQQTPGQGLQFLFEYFSETQRNKGNFPGRFSGRQFSNSRSEMNVSTLELGDSALYLCASTFGGQRNTEAFFGQGTRLTVV.

This clone is a singleton in its sample. This chain links TRBV5-1 with TRBJ2-7; TRBD2 matches at 11 bases. Unmatched junction bases numbered 3, after V lost 1 base and J lost 6 bases. The CDR3 loop spans 14 amino acids. Looked up from germline, CDR1 is SGHRS and CDR2 is YFSETQ. DNA for the CDR3: TGCGCCAGCAGCTTGCTAGCGGGGGGACGCGAGCAGTACTTC. Translated: CASSLLAGGREQYF.

The gene calls are TRBV2 and TRBJ2-7; a weak D match, TRBD2 (6 bases). This CDR3 is built from 13 residues. Deletions cut 6 bases from V and 7 bases from J, with 16 bases between. CDR1 SNHLY and CDR2 FYNNEI come from the germline V gene. The CDR3 DNA follows: TGTGCCAGCAGAAGGGAGGTTGATAGAGAGCAGTACTTC. This translates into CASRREVDREQYF.

The table lists this clone with a count of one. The V and J genes are TRBV19 and TRBJ1-5; TRBD1 matches at 9 bases. Germline V lookup: CDR1 LNHDA, CDR2 SQIVND (reference sequence). Trimming removed 6 bases from V and 4 bases from J; junction bases left unmatched: 7. This CDR3 has 15 amino acids. CDR3 nucleotide sequence: TGTGCCAGTAGAGCCGGGACAGGGTCTAATCAGCCCCAGCATTTT. Translating gives CASRAGTGSNQPQHF.

V usage is TRBV4-2 and J usage is TRBJ2-5; 8 nucleotides align to TRBD1. The J call may not be correct, given that the DNA end is closer to TRBJ2-7. Germline values: CDR1 LGHNA, CDR2 YNFKEQ. The CDR3 length is 14 residues. CDR3 sequence reads: CASSNRGQAYEQYF. CDR3 sequence (DNA): TGTGCCAGCAGTAACAGGGGACAGGCCTACGAGCAGTACTTC.

To note about this clone: The junction departs from the called germline gene at one end, perhaps through a read error. The genes are TRBV7-9 and TRBJ2-5; D call uncertain. Germline assignment: CDR1 SEHNR and CDR2 FQNEAQ (reference sequence). The CDR3 sequence is 14 residues long. CDR3: CSSSSIQIQETQYF. The DNA of the CDR3 is TGTTCCAGCAGTTCGATCCAGATTCAAGAGACCCAGTACTTC. Drawing the rest from reference TRBV7-9 and TRBJ2-5, the complete variable domain is DTGVSQNPRHKITKRGQNVTFRCDPISEHNRLYWYRQTLGQGPEFLTYFQNEAQLEKSRLLSDRFSAERPKGSFSTLEIQRTEQGDSAMYLCSSSSIQIQETQYFGPGTRLLVL.

This chain links TRBV2 with TRBJ2-5, with TRBD1 matching over 8 bases. Gene TRBJ2-7 matches the end of the DNA better, so the J call may be wrong. This CDR3 spans 12 amino acids. Germline lookup yields CDR1 SNHLY and CDR2 FYNNEI. CDR3 DNA: TGTGCCAGTGAGGGACAGGCCTACGAGCAGTACTTC. Protein product: CASEGQAYEQYF.

This chain links TRBV18 with TRBJ1-1; TRBD1 is a possible D gene (5 bases). CDR1 is KGHSH, CDR2 LQKENI, per germline. This CDR3 spans 14 amino acids. Trimming shortened V by 0 bases and J by 5 bases, and 10 bases separated the two germline ends. The CDR3 sequence: CASSPPEGRTEAFF. The CDR3 coding sequence is TGTGCCAGCTCACCACCCGAGGGGAGGACTGAAGCTTTCTTT.

Details on this clone: An end of the junction differs from the germline gene, which may be a read error. The gene calls are TRBV7-9 and TRBJ2-7, with D maybe TRBD1 (6 bases). There are 12 residues in the CDR3. Germline-derived CDR1 and CDR2 are SEHNR and FQNEAQ (reference sequence). CDR3 bases: TGTTCCAGCTGGCACAGGGATTCCGAGCAGTACTTC. Protein sequence: CSSWHRDSEQYF.

The J gene is TRBJ2-1, the V gene TRBV7-3, with 7 bases lining up with TRBD2. The V segment lost 5 bases and the J segment 7 bases; nucleotides outside the gene matches: 8. The CDR3 length is 14 residues. Germline CDR1 SGHTA, CDR2 FQGTGA. The CDR3 here is CASSQSGTTNEQFF. The CDR3 DNA reads as TGTGCCAGCAGCCAATCCGGGACTACGAATGAGCAGTTCTTC.

This rearrangement joins TRBV7-3 to TRBJ2-3, with 7 bases fitting TRBD2. V dropped 5 bases and J dropped 1; count of bases not matched to a gene: 9. The CDR3 is 16 amino acids. Germline V gene lookup returns CDR1 SGHTA and CDR2 FQGTGA. CDR3 protein: CASSDTGTTRTDTQYF. The CDR3 nucleotides read TGTGCCAGCAGCGATACCGGGACTACCCGCACAGATACGCAGTATTTT.

The J gene is TRBJ1-2, the V gene TRBV10-3; unclear D gene. Germline V gene sequence: CDR1 ENHRY, CDR2 SYGVKD. The V gene lost 3 bases and the J gene lost 5 bases, with 10 bases spanning the gap. The CDR3 spans 13 residues. CDR3 protein: CAISDTGNYGYTF. The CDR3 bases are TGTGCCATCAGTGACACCGGGAATTATGGCTACACCTTC.

The table lists this clone with a few counts. The chain has TRBV10-3 and TRBJ2-2; 9 nucleotides match TRBD2. Per the germline V gene, CDR1 is ENHRY and CDR2 is SYGVKD. V was pared by 6 bases and J by 1 base, with 3 bases of the junction left unmatched. This CDR3 is built from 15 residues. DNA of the CDR3: TGTGCCATCAGGTCGACTAGCGGGAACACCGGGGAGCTGTTTTTT. Translation gives CAIRSTSGNTGELFF.

J is TRBJ2-2 and V is TRBV7-9, with D possibly being TRBD1 (6 bases). V was shortened by 6 bases and J by 2 bases, with 10 bases between the two germline ends. Germline loops: CDR1 SEHNR, CDR2 FQNEAQ (reference sequence). The CDR3 is 14 residues long. CDR3 amino acids: CASRKDSNTGELFF. CDR3 nucleotides: TGTGCCAGCAGAAAGGACAGCAACACCGGGGAGCTGTTTTTT.